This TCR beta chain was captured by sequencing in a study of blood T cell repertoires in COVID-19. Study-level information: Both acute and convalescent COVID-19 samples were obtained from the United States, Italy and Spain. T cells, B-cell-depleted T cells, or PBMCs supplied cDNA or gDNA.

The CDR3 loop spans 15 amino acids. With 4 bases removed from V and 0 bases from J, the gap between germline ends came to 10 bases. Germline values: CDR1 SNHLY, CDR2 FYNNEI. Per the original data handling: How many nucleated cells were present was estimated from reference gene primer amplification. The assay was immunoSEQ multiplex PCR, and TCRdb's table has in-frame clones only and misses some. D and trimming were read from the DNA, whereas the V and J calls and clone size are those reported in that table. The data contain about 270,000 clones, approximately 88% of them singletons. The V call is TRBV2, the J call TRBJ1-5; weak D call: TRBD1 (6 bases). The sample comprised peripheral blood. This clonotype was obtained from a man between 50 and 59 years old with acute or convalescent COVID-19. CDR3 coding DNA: TGTGCCAGCAGTGCACAGGGTTATAGCAATCAGCCCCAGCATTTT. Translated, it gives CASSAQGYSNQPQHF.